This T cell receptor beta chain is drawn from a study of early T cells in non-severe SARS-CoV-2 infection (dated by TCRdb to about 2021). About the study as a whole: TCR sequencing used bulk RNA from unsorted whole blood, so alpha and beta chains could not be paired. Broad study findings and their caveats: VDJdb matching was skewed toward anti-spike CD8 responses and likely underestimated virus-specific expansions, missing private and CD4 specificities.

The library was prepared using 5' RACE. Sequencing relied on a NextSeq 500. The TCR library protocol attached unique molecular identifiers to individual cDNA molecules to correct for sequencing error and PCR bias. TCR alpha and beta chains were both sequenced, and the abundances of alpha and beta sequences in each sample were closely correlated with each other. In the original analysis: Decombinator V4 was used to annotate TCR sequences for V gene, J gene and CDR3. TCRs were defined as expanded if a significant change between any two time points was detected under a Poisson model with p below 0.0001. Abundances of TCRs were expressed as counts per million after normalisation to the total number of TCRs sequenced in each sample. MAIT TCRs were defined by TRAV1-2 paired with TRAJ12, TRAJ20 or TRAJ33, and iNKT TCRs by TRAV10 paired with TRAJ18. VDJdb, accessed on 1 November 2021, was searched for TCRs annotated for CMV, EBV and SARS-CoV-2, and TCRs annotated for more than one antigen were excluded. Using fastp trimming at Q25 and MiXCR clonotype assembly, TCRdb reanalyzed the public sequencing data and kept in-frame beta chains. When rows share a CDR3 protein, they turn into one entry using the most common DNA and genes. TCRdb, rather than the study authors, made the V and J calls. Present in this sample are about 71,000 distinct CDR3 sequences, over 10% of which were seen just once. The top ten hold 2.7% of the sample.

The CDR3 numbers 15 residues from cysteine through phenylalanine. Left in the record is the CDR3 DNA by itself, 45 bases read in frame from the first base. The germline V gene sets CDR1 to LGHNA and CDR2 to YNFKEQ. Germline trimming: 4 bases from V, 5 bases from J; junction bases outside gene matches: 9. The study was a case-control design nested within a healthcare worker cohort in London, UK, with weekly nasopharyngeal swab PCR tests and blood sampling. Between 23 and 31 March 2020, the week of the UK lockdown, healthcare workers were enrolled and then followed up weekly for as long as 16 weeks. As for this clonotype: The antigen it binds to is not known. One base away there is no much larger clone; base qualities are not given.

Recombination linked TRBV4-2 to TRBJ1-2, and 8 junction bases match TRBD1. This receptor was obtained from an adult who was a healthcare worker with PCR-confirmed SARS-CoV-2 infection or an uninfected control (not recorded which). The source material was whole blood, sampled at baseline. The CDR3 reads CASSPGQGAGYGYTF. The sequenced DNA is TGTGCCAGCAGCCCTGGACAGGGTGCCGGGTATGGCTACACCTTC.